A single T cell receptor beta chain is shown here with its context. The antigen is not known. The CDR3 end is not reached by the read, which stops 3 residues before it; the germline J gene fills it in. Method: immunoSEQ multiplex PCR; TCRdb's copy keeps in-frame clones and lacks some. The table gives tens of thousands of clones; the top ten clones make up 4% to 6% of it. The entry originates in a study of T cells in women clearing cervical HPV infection. Study as a whole: No precancer developed; the control's incident HPV16 infection cleared within 12 months. HLA type could not be excluded as a confounder. Whole-study findings and limits: TRBV6-7 relative abundance averaged about 0.11% in cases and roughly 0.17% in controls.

This CDR3 is 15 amino acids long. CDR1 is SGHAT and CDR2 is FQDESV in the germline V gene (reference sequence). V was pared by 4 bases and J by 2 bases, with 12 bases between. The sequenced material came from blood buffy coat. The TCR was taken from a woman aged 18 to 75 with a cervical HPV16 infection that either progressed to CIN3+ or cleared (not recorded which). The chain employs TRBV11-1 and TRBJ1-3; possibly TRBD1 for D (5 bases). This CDR3 is CASSSRQTPGNTIYF. CDR3 bases read: TGTGCCAGCAGCTCTAGACAGACTCCTGGAAACACC.